These 3 T cell receptor beta chains were sequenced from one sample in a study of blood T cell repertoires in COVID-19. TCRdb keeps only in-frame clones here, not all; method: immunoSEQ multiplex PCR. The table includes 250,000 to 300,000 clones, 87% detected once. Sequencing used peripheral blood. These receptors all come from a woman in her thirties or forties who had recovered from COVID-19.

V and J are TRBV6-5 and TRBJ2-2; D is perhaps TRBD2 (6 bases). This CDR3 contains 14 residues. V lost 2 bases and J lost 4, with 8 bases in between. The germline V gene encodes CDR1 MNHEY and CDR2 SVGAGI. The chain's CDR3 is CASSYGTVTGELFF. The DNA of the CDR3 is TGTGCCAGCAGTTACGGGACTGTCACCGGGGAGCTGTTTTTT.

The genes are TRBV27 and TRBJ2-1, with D possibly matching TRBD2 (6 bases). The V gene lost 2 bases and the J gene lost 4 bases, with 6 bases spanning the gap. The CDR3 is 13 residues long. The germline V gene has CDR1 MNHEY and CDR2 SMNVEV (reference sequence). CDR3 sequence: CASSLRGYNEQFF. The CDR3 nucleotides read TGTGCCAGCAGTTTACGGGGGTACAATGAGCAGTTCTTC.

The V gene is TRBV2, the J gene TRBJ1-5; no definite D call. Germline assignment: CDR1 SNHLY and CDR2 FYNNEI. The CDR3 contains 15 residues. The V gene lost 4 bases and the J gene lost 1 base, with 11 bases spanning the gap. As DNA, the CDR3 is TGTGCCAGCAGTGGGCAAGGACTGAGCAATCAGCCCCAGCATTTT. Translated, it gives CASSGQGLSNQPQHF.